These 16 T cell receptor beta chains came from one sample sequenced in a study of radiotherapy plus CTLA-4 blockade in lung cancer (dated 2018 in TCRdb). Libraries came from the immunoSEQ multiplex PCR assay. In its TCRdb copy, this immuneACCESS table keeps in-frame sequences only and misses some clones. Where compared with another copy, unresolved V genes explain less than half of these, and the others have no known cause. This sample has 34,000 or so clones in its table, and under 85% of those were observed once. Roughly an eighth of the sample rests with the top ten. Sequenced material: peripheral blood, taken from a patient treated with radiotherapy plus ipilimumab. Receptor source: a human donor with non-small cell lung cancer that progressed on radiotherapy plus ipilimumab.

The rearrangement joins TRBV28 to TRBJ2-1; 8 nucleotides match TRBD2. The trim removed 5 bases at V and 4 bases at J, leaving 10 bases unmatched. This CDR3 spans 16 amino acids. In germline, CDR1 is MDHEN, CDR2 SYDVKM. The CDR3 protein is CASSPSSGGGYNEQFF. The CDR3 DNA reads TGTGCCAGCAGTCCCAGCAGCGGGGGCGGATACAATGAGCAGTTCTTC.

This clone is medium-sized in the sample. V gene TRBV5-6 combines with J gene TRBJ2-1; possible D gene TRBD2, 5 bases. The CDR3 extends over 15 amino acids. Trimming removed 0 bases at V and 1 base at J, with 8 bases between. Germline CDR1 and CDR2: SGHDT and YYEEEE. Here the CDR3 DNA reads TGTGCCAGCAGCTTGGAGCGGAATTCCTACAATGAGCAGTTCTTC. Encoded protein: CASSLERNSYNEQFF.

The chain recombines TRBV10-1 with TRBJ2-2, with no clear D. Germline V gene lookup returns CDR1 WNHNN and CDR2 SYGVQD (reference sequence). The CDR3 totals 11 residues. V was cut by 3 bases and J by 9 bases, with 5 bases left in between. The CDR3 loop reads CASSDGRELFF. The CDR3 bases are TGCGCCAGCAGTGACGGGCGGGAGCTGTTTTTT.

This clone was seen a handful of times. At the DNA level, this CDR3 is encoded by other sequences in the same sample as well. V and J are TRBV6-1 and TRBJ2-1; 8 bases agree with TRBD1. V was pared by 6 bases and J by 6 bases, with 1 base of the junction left unmatched. The CDR3 totals 12 residues. The germline V gene encodes CDR1 MNHNS and CDR2 SASEGT. In DNA form, the CDR3 reads TGTGCCAGCAGCGGACAGGGCAATGAGCAGTTCTTC. As protein: CASSGQGNEQFF.

This clone was counted only a few times. V gene TRBV19 combines with J gene TRBJ1-2; 9 bases match TRBD1. This CDR3 contains 15 residues. V was clipped by 5 bases and J by 3 bases; unmatched bases: 7. CDR1 is LNHDA and CDR2 is SQIVND in the germline V gene (reference sequence). CDR3 sequence: CASSVPGQGDYGYTF. The CDR3 nucleotides are TGTGCCAGTAGTGTCCCGGGACAGGGTGACTATGGCTACACCTTC.

This rearrangement joins TRBV29-1 to TRBJ1-1; D may be TRBD1 (6 bases). Deletions cut 7 bases from V and 7 bases from J, with 16 bases between. The CDR3 sequence is 12 residues long. Germline lookup yields CDR1 SQVTM and CDR2 ANQGSEA. Written as DNA, the CDR3 is TGCAGCGCGGGACACAGGAGGGGTGAAGCTTTCTTT. This encodes CSAGHRRGEAFF.

V is TRBV2 and J is TRBJ2-2; 11 positions match TRBD1. Germline CDR1 and CDR2: SNHLY and FYNNEI. V lost 6 bases, J lost 7 bases, and 4 bases stayed unmatched. This CDR3 spans 14 amino acids. The CDR3 reads CASSGTGGHGELFF. The CDR3 DNA reads TGTGCCAGCAGCGGGACAGGGGGGCACGGGGAGCTGTTTTTT. The full variable domain, with the rest looked up from reference TRBV2 and TRBJ2-2, is EPEVTQTPSHQVTQMGQEVILRCVPISNHLYFYWYRQILGQKVEFLVSFYNNEISEKSEIFDDQFSVERPDGSNFTLKIRSTKLEDSAMYFCASSGTGGHGELFFGEGSRLTVL.

The chain carries TRBV25-1 and TRBJ2-2; 7 bases fit TRBD2. Germline values: CDR1 MGHDK, CDR2 SYGVNS. The V segment lost 8 bases and the J segment 4 bases; nucleotides outside the gene matches: 4. The CDR3 has 13 residues. The CDR3: CASGGRGTGELFF. CDR3 nucleotide sequence: TGTGCCAGCGGGGGGAGGGGCACCGGGGAGCTGTTTTTT.

The chain combines TRBV27 with TRBJ2-5, with D possibly being TRBD2 (5 bases). Germline loops: CDR1 MNHEY, CDR2 SMNVEV (reference sequence). This CDR3 is 15 amino acids long. V lost 3 bases and J 5 bases, leaving 16 bases between the germline ends. The CDR3 DNA reads as TGTGCCAGCAGTTTTGGTCCGGGGAAGGAGGAGACCCAGTACTTC. Translated: CASSFGPGKEETQYF.

The DNA of the CDR3 is TGTGCCAGCAGTAAAACGGCAGGTAACACCGGGGAGCTGTTTTTT. It encodes CASSKTAGNTGELFF. The V call is TRBV25-1, the J call TRBJ2-2; D remains ambiguous. V was shortened by 5 bases and J by 2 bases, with 12 bases between the two germline ends. The CDR3 sequence is 15 residues long. CDR1 MGHDK and CDR2 SYGVNS come from the germline V gene.

The genes are TRBV27 and TRBJ2-7; possibly TRBD1 for D (5 bases). Germline V gives CDR1 MNHEY, CDR2 SMNVEV (reference sequence). The germline V and J ends were trimmed by 4 bases and 2 bases, with 18 bases remaining between them. The CDR3 has 16 residues. DNA for the CDR3: TGTGCCAGCAGTTATACAGGCACCTCTTTGCCCTACGAGCAGTACTTC. Translating it yields CASSYTGTSLPYEQYF.

V and J are TRBV27 and TRBJ2-7; 7 nucleotides line up with TRBD2. CDR3 size: 14 residues. V lost 4 bases and J lost 1; bases outside the gene matches: 4. The germline V gene encodes CDR1 MNHEY and CDR2 SMNVEV (reference sequence). The CDR3 DNA reads TGTGCCAGCAGTTCTAGCGGAAGTTCCTACGAGCAGTACTTC. Translation: CASSSSGSSYEQYF.

The chain uses TRBV7-8 and TRBJ1-1; D not resolved. The V and J ends lost 10 bases and 3 bases respectively, with 15 bases between them. The germline CDR1 and CDR2 sequences are SGHVS and FQNEAQ. This CDR3 comprises 13 residues. The CDR3 sequence is CATSGPGDTEAFF. DNA of the CDR3: TGTGCCACCTCTGGCCCCGGGGACACTGAAGCTTTCTTT.

This chain uses TRBV19 with TRBJ1-5, with 8 bases aligning to TRBD1. Losses at the gene ends were 7 bases for V and 7 bases for J; bases not matched to a gene: 9. Looked up from germline, CDR1 is LNHDA and CDR2 is SQIVND (reference sequence). There are 14 residues in the CDR3. CDR3: CASTTDREGQPQHF. As DNA, the CDR3 is TGTGCCAGTACGACGGACAGGGAGGGACAGCCCCAGCATTTT. Filled out from reference TRBV19 and TRBJ1-5, the complete variable domain reads DGGITQSPKYLFRKEGQNVTLSCEQNLNHDAMYWYRQDPGQGLRLIYYSQIVNDFQKGDIAEGYSVSREKKESFPLTVTSAQKNPTAFYLCASTTDREGQPQHFGDGTRLSIL.

The chain has TRBV28 and TRBJ2-5; 9 positions agree with TRBD1. TRBJ2-7 explains the end of the DNA better; the J call may be wrong. CDR3 size: 15 residues. CDR1 is MDHEN, CDR2 SYDVKM, per germline. The DNA for the CDR3 is TGTGCCAGCAGTAGACCGGGACAGGGAAGCTACGAGCAGTACTTC. It specifies CASSRPGQGSYEQYF.

This clone turned up a few times. The chain is built from TRBV19 and TRBJ1-5; the D is unclear. From germline, CDR1 is LNHDA and CDR2 SQIVND (reference sequence). V dropped 5 bases and J dropped 5 bases, with 16 bases sitting between them. There are 15 residues in the CDR3. CDR3: CASSPWTGSDQPQHF. The CDR3 nucleotides read TGTGCCAGTAGTCCTTGGACGGGAAGTGATCAGCCCCAGCATTTT.